This T cell receptor (beta chain) came from a study of blood T cell repertoires in COVID-19. Whole-study context: Italy, Spain and the United States were the sources of the convalescent and acute COVID-19 samples. PBMCs, B-cell-depleted T cells, or T cells were the source of the cDNA or gDNA that made up the material.

Methods used by the authors: From reference gene primer amplification, estimates of nucleated cell counts were derived. The repertoire was sequenced with immunoSEQ multiplex PCR; TCRdb's copy has only in-frame clones and lacks some. V and J calls and clone size are as listed in that table; D and trimming were resolved from the DNA. The table records 100,000 to 150,000 clones, about 89% of them present only once. The specimen was peripheral blood. The TCR was taken from a woman in her sixties or seventies with acute or convalescent COVID-19.

DNA for the CDR3: TGTGCCAGCAGTTACTCGAACCCCGGCTACAATGAGCAGTTCTTC. Translation: CASSYSNPGYNEQFF. The chain recombines TRBV6-6 with TRBJ2-1; D not certain. This CDR3 is built from 15 residues. CDR1 and CDR2 from the germline V gene are MNHNY and SVGAGI (reference sequence). The germline V and J ends were trimmed by 0 bases and 3 bases, with 9 bases remaining between them.